A single sample is the source of the 2 T cell receptor beta chains below, sequenced in a study of PD-1 blockade in classical Hodgkin lymphoma. Only in-frame clones appear in the TCRdb table, and some are missing; sequencing was by immunoSEQ multiplex PCR. The sample carries tens of thousands of clones, more than 70% recorded once. As for time point: cycle 4 day 1 (C4D1), after more than five weeks of nivolumab. Exposure to brentuximab vedotin varied, and each patient had relapsed following autologous stem cell transplantation. The material was peripheral blood mononuclear cells (PBMCs), obtained before the fourth cycle of nivolumab. These receptors all come from a human donor with classical Hodgkin lymphoma.

The chain employs TRBV7-2 and TRBJ2-3; D is unresolved. The V end was cut by 4 bases, the J end by 2 bases, with 13 bases between. Germline-derived CDR1 and CDR2 are SGHTA and FQGNSA. This CDR3 is 15 amino acids long. CDR3 loop: CASSSSGRTTDTQYF. CDR3 in DNA: TGTGCCAGCAGCTCAAGTGGCAGAACCACAGATACGCAGTATTTT. Filled out from reference TRBV7-2 and TRBJ2-3, the complete variable domain reads GAGVSQSPSNKVTEKGKDVELRCDPISGHTALYWYRQSLGQGLEFLIYFQGNSAPDKSGLPSDRFSAERTGGSVSTLTIQRTQQEDSAVYLCASSSSGRTTDTQYFGPGTRLTVL.

The chain couples TRBV29-1 to TRBJ2-7; 9 positions match TRBD2. The germline gives CDR1 SQVTM, CDR2 ANQGSEA. V lost 4 bases to trimming and J lost 6 bases; unmatched junction nucleotides: 7. The CDR3 covers 13 residues. The DNA for the CDR3 is TGCAGCGTTGTGGCGGGAGGGCCGGGCGAGCAGTACTTC. This encodes CSVVAGGPGEQYF.